This T cell receptor (beta chain) comes out of a study of tissue T cells after allogeneic stem cell transplantation. Steroid-refractory graft-versus-host disease after allogeneic hematopoietic cell transplant qualified adults for prospective research-autopsy enrollment. The assay was immunoSEQ multiplex PCR, and TCRdb's table has in-frame clones only and misses some. This table holds 2,500 to 3,000 clones, 55% to 75% found once. The CDR3 contains 13 residues. In germline, CDR1 is MNHEY, CDR2 SVGAGI. V trimming: 6 bases; J trimming: 4 bases; junction bases outside the gene matches: 4. This receptor was taken from an older male patient with steroid-refractory graft-versus-host disease after an allogeneic stem cell transplant. The graft donor may account for some of the T cells. V is TRBV6-5 and J is TRBJ1-2; 8 nucleotides line up with TRBD1. Sequencing was performed on duodenal tissue, taken at autopsy. This chain's CDR3 is CASSRGHGYGYTF. The DNA for the CDR3 is TGTGCCAGCAGCAGGGGGCATGGCTATGGCTACACCTTC.